Listed here are 3 T cell receptor beta chains from one sample, sequenced in a study of blood T cell repertoires in COVID-19. The assay was immunoSEQ multiplex PCR, and TCRdb's table has in-frame clones only and misses some. The data hold tens of thousands of clones, with about 80% observed a single time. Sequencing input: peripheral blood. Receptor source: a man aged 50-60 years with active or convalescent COVID-19.

The chain joins TRBV24-1 to TRBJ2-7; a weak D match, TRBD1 (6 bases). CDR3 length: 16 residues. Germline V gene data show CDR1 as KGHDR and CDR2 as SFDVKD. V lost 1 base and J 3 bases, leaving 15 bases between the germline ends. The CDR3 region has the DNA TGTGCCACCAGTGATTTCCACAGGGTAATATTCTACGAGCAGTACTTC. Amino acid sequence: CATSDFHRVIFYEQYF.

This rearrangement joins TRBV11-3 to TRBJ2-2; D remains ambiguous. Germline assignment: CDR1 SGHNT and CDR2 YENEEA. The ends were cut back, 1 base at V and 4 bases at J, with 7 bases in the middle. CDR3 length: 14 amino acids. CDR3 coding DNA: TGTGCCAGCAGCTTAGTAAGGAGCACCGGGGAGCTGTTTTTT. It yields the protein CASSLVRSTGELFF.

The J gene is TRBJ2-6, the V gene TRBV19; 7 nucleotides line up with TRBD1. Germline loops: CDR1 LNHDA, CDR2 SQIVND (reference sequence). The ends lost 3 bases at V and 4 bases at J; junction bases unmatched: 6. This CDR3 region has 16 residues. The CDR3 DNA is TGTGCCAGTAGTATCCTCACAGGGGTCGGGGCCAACGTCCTGACTTTC. Amino acid sequence: CASSILTGVGANVLTF.